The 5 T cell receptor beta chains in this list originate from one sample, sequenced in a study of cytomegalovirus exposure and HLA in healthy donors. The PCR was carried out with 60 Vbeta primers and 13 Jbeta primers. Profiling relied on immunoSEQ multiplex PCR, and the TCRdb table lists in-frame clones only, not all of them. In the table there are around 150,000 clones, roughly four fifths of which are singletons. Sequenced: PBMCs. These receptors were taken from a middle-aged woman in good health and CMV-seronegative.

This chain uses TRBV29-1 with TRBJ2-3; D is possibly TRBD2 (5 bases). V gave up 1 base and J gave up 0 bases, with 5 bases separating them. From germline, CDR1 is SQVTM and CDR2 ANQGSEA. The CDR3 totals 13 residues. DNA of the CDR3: TGCAGCGTTGAAGGCGGGAGCACAGATACGCAGTATTTT. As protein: CSVEGGSTDTQYF.

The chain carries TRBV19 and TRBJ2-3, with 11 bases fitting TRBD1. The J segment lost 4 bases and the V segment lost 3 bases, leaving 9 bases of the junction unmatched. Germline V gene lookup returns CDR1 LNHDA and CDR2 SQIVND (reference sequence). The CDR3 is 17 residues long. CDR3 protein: CASSIGTGGKFPDTQYF. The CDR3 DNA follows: TGTGCCAGTAGTATCGGGACAGGGGGGAAGTTTCCAGATACGCAGTATTTT.

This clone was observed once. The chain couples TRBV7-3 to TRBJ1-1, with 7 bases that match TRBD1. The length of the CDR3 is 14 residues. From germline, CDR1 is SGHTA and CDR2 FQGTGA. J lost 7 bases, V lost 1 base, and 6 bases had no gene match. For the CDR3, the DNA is TGTGCCAGCAGCTTAAATCGGGACAGAAGTGAAGCTTTCTTT. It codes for CASSLNRDRSEAFF.

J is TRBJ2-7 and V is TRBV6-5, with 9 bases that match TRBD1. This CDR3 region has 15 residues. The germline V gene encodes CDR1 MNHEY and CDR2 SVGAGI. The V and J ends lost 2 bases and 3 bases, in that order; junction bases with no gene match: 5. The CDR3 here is CASSYVSGQGYEQYF. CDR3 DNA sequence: TGTGCCAGCAGTTACGTCTCGGGACAGGGCTACGAGCAGTACTTC.

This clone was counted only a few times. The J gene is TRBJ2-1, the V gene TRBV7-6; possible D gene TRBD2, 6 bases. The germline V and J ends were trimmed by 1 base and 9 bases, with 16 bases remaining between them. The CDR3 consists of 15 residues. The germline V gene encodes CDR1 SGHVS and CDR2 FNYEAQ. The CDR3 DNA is TGTGCCAGCAGCTTAGTGCAGACTAGTCATCTTGAGCAGTTCTTC. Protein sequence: CASSLVQTSHLEQFF.